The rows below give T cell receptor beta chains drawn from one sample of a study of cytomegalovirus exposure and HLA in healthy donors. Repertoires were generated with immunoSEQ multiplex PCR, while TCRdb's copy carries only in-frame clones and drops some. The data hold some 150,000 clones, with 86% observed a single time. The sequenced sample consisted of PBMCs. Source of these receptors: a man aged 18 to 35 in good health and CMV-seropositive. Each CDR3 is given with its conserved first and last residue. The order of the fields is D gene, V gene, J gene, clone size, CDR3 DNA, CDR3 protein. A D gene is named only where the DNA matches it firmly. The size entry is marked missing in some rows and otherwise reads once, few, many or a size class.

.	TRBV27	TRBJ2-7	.	TGTGCCAGCAGCTCCGGGAAAGGTTTCTCCTACGAGCAGTACTTC	CASSSGKGFSYEQYF
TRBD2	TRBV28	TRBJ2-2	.	TGTGCCAGCAGGCAAACCGGGACTAGCCTCGGGGAGCTGTTTTTT	CASRQTGTSLGELFF
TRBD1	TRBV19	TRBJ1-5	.	TGTGCCAGTAGTGGGTTACAGGGGAGCTATCAGCCCCAGCATTTT	CASSGLQGSYQPQHF
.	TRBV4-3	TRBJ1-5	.	TGCGCCAGCAGCCAAGAGTTGGCCTCGAATCAGCCCCAGCATTTT	CASSQELASNQPQHF
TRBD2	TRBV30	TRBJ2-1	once	TGTGCCTGGAATTGGGGACTAGCGGGGTTCTTGTTCTTC	CAWNWGLAGFLFF
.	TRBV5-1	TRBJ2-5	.	TGCGCCAGCAGCTCCGAGGGTCCAGAGACCCAGTACTTC	CASSSEGPETQYF
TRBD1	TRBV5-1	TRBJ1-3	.	TGCGCCAGCAGCACAAGGACAGGGGGCCACTCTGGAAACACCATATATTTT	CASSTRTGGHSGNTIYF
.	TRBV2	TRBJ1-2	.	TGTGCCAGCAGTGTCGGCAGGTCGAACTATGGCTACACCTTC	CASSVGRSNYGYTF
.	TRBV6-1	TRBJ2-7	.	TGTGCCAGCAGCTGGACAGACAACTACGAGCAGTACTTC	CASSWTDNYEQYF
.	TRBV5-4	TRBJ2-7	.	TGTGCCAGCAGCCTCGGCAGAACGGGTACCTACGAGCAGTACTTC	CASSLGRTGTYEQYF
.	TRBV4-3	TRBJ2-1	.	TGCGCCAGCAGCCGAGCCCTGTATGAAGTCTCCTACAATGAGCAGTTCTTC	CASSRALYEVSYNEQFF
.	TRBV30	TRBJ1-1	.	TGTGCCTGGACTCAGGGACTTACTGAAGCTTTCTTT	CAWTQGLTEAFF
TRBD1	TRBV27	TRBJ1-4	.	TGTGCCAGCAGTTCCCGGGACAGGAATGAAAAACTGTTTTTT	CASSSRDRNEKLFF
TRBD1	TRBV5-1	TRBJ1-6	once	TGCGCCAGCAGCTCGACAGGGAATAATTCACCCCTCCACTTT	CASSSTGNNSPLHF
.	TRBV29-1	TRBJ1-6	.	TGCAGCGGCCCAAACAGGGAATCACCCCTCCACTTT	CSGPNRESPLHF
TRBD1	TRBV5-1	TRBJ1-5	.	TGCGCCAGCCGCCTAGGGACAGGGGGAAATCAGCCCCAGCATTTT	CASRLGTGGNQPQHF